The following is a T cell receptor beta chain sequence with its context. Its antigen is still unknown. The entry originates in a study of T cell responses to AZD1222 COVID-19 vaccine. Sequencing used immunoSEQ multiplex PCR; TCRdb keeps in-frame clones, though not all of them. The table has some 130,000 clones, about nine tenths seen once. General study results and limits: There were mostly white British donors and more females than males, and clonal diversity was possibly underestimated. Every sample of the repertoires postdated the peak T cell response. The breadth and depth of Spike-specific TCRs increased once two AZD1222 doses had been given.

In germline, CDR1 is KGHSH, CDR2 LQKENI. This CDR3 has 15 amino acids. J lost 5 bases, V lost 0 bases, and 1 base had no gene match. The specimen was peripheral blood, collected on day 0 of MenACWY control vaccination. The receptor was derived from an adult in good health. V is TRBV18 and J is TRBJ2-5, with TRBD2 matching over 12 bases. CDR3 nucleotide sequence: TGTGCCAGCTCACCACCCCTAGCGGGAGGGGAGACCCAGTACTTC. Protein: CASSPPLAGGETQYF.